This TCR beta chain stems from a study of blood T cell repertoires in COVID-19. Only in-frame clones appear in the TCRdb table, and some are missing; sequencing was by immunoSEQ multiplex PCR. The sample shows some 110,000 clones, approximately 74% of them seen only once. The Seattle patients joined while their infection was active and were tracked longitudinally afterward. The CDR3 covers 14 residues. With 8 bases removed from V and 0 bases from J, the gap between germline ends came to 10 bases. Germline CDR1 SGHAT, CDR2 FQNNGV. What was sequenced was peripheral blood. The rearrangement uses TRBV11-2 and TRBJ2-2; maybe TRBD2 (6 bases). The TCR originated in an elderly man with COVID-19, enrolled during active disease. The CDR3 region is CASPLASNTGELFF. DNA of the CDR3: TGTGCCAGCCCCCTAGCGTCGAACACCGGGGAGCTGTTTTTT.